One sample yielded the 4 T cell receptor beta chains listed below, sequenced in a study of STAT5B mutations in CD4+ large granular lymphocyte leukemia. Sequencing was performed with immunoSEQ multiplex PCR; in TCRdb, only in-frame clones are kept and a portion is missing. The sample comprises tens of thousands of clones, 85% of which are singletons, and approximately 1.3% rests with the top ten. What was sequenced was CD4+ T cells from blood buffy coats. The receptors shown here come from a human donor in good health.

The rearrangement joins TRBV19 to TRBJ2-3; 7 bases map to TRBD1. The CDR3 has 15 amino acids. Germline CDR1 and CDR2: LNHDA and SQIVND (reference sequence). The V and J ends lost 3 bases and 1 base, in that order; junction bases with no gene match: 4. The CDR3 DNA reads TGTGCCAGTAGTATCGGGACAGAAGGCACAGATACGCAGTATTTT. Amino acids: CASSIGTEGTDTQYF.

The sample holds one count of this clone. This chain connects TRBV30 to TRBJ1-4; TRBD1 matches at 12 bases. The CDR3 is 16 amino acids. The J segment lost 5 bases and the V segment lost 5 bases, leaving 9 bases of the junction unmatched. Germline V gives CDR1 GTSNPN, CDR2 SVGIG (reference sequence). CDR3 sequence: CAWAGTGGSYNEKLFF. As DNA, the CDR3 is TGTGCCTGGGCCGGGACAGGGGGCTCCTACAATGAAAAACTGTTTTTT. The variable domain in full, with the rest retrieved from reference TRBV30 and TRBJ1-4, is SQTIHQWPATLVQPVGSPLSLECTVEGTSNPNLYWYRQAAGRGLQLLFYSVGIGQISSEVPQNLSASRPQDRQFILSSKKLLLSDSGFYLCAWAGTGGSYNEKLFFGSGTQLSVL.

This clone was observed a few times. This chain connects TRBV25-1 to TRBJ2-5; maybe TRBD1 (6 bases). Trimming removed 0 bases at V and 3 bases at J, with 17 bases between. CDR1 is MGHDK, CDR2 SYGVNS, per germline. The CDR3 is 17 amino acids. In DNA form, the CDR3 reads TGTGCCAGCAGTGAATATGGGAGTGGGACACCCAAAGAGACCCAGTACTTC. It codes for CASSEYGSGTPKETQYF.

The chain employs TRBV7-9 and TRBJ1-6, with 12 bases fitting TRBD1. The CDR3 consists of 18 residues. Per germline, CDR1 SEHNR and CDR2 FQNEAQ (reference sequence). Trimming took 3 bases from V and 7 from J; bases not matched to a gene: 10. Here the CDR3 DNA reads TGTGCCAGCAGCTTTTGGGACAGGGGGCCTTCAGCCAATTCACCCCTCCACTTT. This codes for CASSFWDRGPSANSPLHF.